What follows are 18 T cell receptor beta chains derived from one specimen sequenced in a study of blood T cell repertoires in COVID-19. TCRdb keeps only in-frame clones here, not all; method: immunoSEQ multiplex PCR. The table records approximately 70,000 clones, roughly 86% of them present only once. The sample taken for sequencing was peripheral blood. The source of these receptors is a woman between 50 and 59 years old with acute or convalescent COVID-19.

The V gene is TRBV28, the J gene TRBJ1-6, with a weak D call TRBD1 (6 bases). Germline-derived CDR1 and CDR2 are MDHEN and SYDVKM. Trimming left V 8 bases short and J 7 bases short, with 18 bases between. The CDR3 spans 15 residues. CDR3 coding DNA: TGTGCCAGCGGGGGACGAACAGGGAGAAATTCACCCCTCCACTTT. The encoded protein is CASGGRTGRNSPLHF.

For this clone: At one boundary the junction diverges from the germline segment, which might be a read error. CDR3 bases: TGTGCCAGCAGCCCAGGGGTCAGTTCCTCCGAGCAGTACTTC. Translated: CASSPGVSSSEQYF. The J gene is TRBJ2-7, the V gene TRBV11-2, with a weak D call TRBD1 (6 bases). CDR1 is SGHAT and CDR2 is FQNNGV in the germline V gene. This CDR3 is 14 amino acids long.

The rearrangement links TRBV28 to TRBJ2-7; a possible D gene is TRBD2 (6 bases). The CDR3 consists of 13 residues. Germline-derived CDR1 and CDR2 are MDHEN and SYDVKM. The V gene lost 6 bases and the J gene lost 5 bases, with 14 bases spanning the gap. CDR3 residues: CASSQPAGNEQYF. The CDR3, as DNA: TGTGCCAGCAGCCAACCAGCGGGTAACGAGCAGTACTTC.

The rearrangement links TRBV3-1 (or the pseudogene TRBV3-2) to TRBJ1-2; no definite D call. Deletions cut 1 base from V and 7 bases from J, with 7 bases between. The CDR3 runs 12 residues. Germline V gene sequence: CDR1 LGHDT, CDR2 YNNKEL (reference sequence). The CDR3 reads CASSQVGAGYTF. The CDR3 nucleotides are TGTGCCAGCAGCCAAGTAGGAGCTGGCTACACCTTC.

This rearrangement joins TRBV7-2 to TRBJ1-2; TRBD1 agrees at 11 bases. CDR1 and CDR2 from the germline V gene are SGHTA and FQGNSA. The CDR3 is made up of 15 amino acids. V dropped 3 bases and J dropped 7; count of bases not matched to a gene: 7. As DNA, the CDR3 is TGTGCCAGCAGCTTGGACAGGGGGCGCGTCGGTGGCTACACCTTC. It yields the protein CASSLDRGRVGGYTF.

This chain joins TRBV6-5 and TRBJ1-5, with 9 nucleotides matching TRBD1. Losses at the gene ends were 5 bases for V and 8 bases for J; bases not matched to a gene: 4. The length of the CDR3 is 13 residues. Looked up from germline, CDR1 is MNHEY and CDR2 is SVGAGI. CDR3 loop: CASSQGQGEPQHF. In DNA, the CDR3 is TGTGCCAGCAGTCAGGGACAGGGAGAGCCCCAGCATTTT.

The V and J genes are TRBV5-5 and TRBJ1-2; the D is unclear. CDR3 size: 13 residues. The ends were cut back, 1 base at V and 5 bases at J, with 9 bases in the middle. Looked up from germline, CDR1 is SGHKS and CDR2 is YYEKEE (reference sequence). DNA of the CDR3: TGTGCCAGCAGCTTGACAGCCCCTTATGGCTACACCTTC. It encodes CASSLTAPYGYTF. Full variable domain (missing parts from reference TRBV5-5 and TRBJ1-2): DAGVTQSPTHLIKTRGQQVTLRCSPISGHKSVSWYQQVLGQGPQFIFQYYEKEERGRGNFPDRFSARQFPNYSSELNVNALLLGDSALYLCASSLTAPYGYTFGSGTRLTVV.

The chain couples TRBV24-1 to TRBJ1-5; 8 nucleotides line up with TRBD1. J lost 1 base, V lost 3 bases, and 4 bases had no gene match. Looked up from germline, CDR1 is KGHDR and CDR2 is SFDVKD. The length of the CDR3 is 16 residues. The CDR3 DNA reads as TGTGCCACCAGTGATACCGGGACAGGAAGCAATCAGCCCCAGCATTTT. Protein sequence: CATSDTGTGSNQPQHF.

CDR3 coding DNA: TGTGCCAGCAGCCTCACCGTGGGCAGGGGGCTGGTTAATTCACCCCTCCACTTT. Amino acid sequence: CASSLTVGRGLVNSPLHF. The chain uses TRBV11-2 and TRBJ1-6, with 8 bases identical to TRBD1. V shed 5 bases and J 6 bases; nucleotides not matched to a gene: 15. The CDR3 length is 18 residues. Per germline, CDR1 SGHAT and CDR2 FQNNGV.

The gene calls are TRBV28 and TRBJ1-5; D perhaps matches TRBD1 (5 bases). Per germline, CDR1 MDHEN and CDR2 SYDVKM. This CDR3 is built from 15 residues. V lost 3 bases, J lost 2 bases, and 11 bases lay in between. Here the CDR3 DNA reads TGTGCCAGCAGTTTTGCGGGGCAACGCAATCAGCCCCAGCATTTT. It encodes CASSFAGQRNQPQHF.

The chain carries TRBV28 and TRBJ1-2; the D gene is possibly TRBD1 (6 bases). The CDR3 has 14 residues. Trimming stripped 2 bases from V and 2 bases from J, with 9 bases between. Germline V lookup: CDR1 MDHEN, CDR2 SYDVKM. DNA of the CDR3: TGTGCCAGCAGTTTAATCAGGGGAAACTATGGCTACACCTTC. Amino acid sequence: CASSLIRGNYGYTF.

This chain joins TRBV7-9 and TRBJ1-1; tentative D call: TRBD1 (6 bases). In germline, CDR1 is SEHNR, CDR2 FQNEAQ (reference sequence). The V and J ends lost 5 bases and 4 bases respectively, with 20 bases between them. This CDR3 is built from 16 residues. The CDR3 nucleotides read TGTGCCAGCAGCGAACAGGGACCTAGGGGCCGCACTGAAGCTTTCTTT. It yields the protein CASSEQGPRGRTEAFF.

The CDR3 DNA is TGTGCCAGCAGGAGGATAATAGACTACACTGAAGCTTTCTTT. Translation: CASRRIIDYTEAFF. J is TRBJ1-1 and V is TRBV27; no firm D call. Per germline, CDR1 MNHEY and CDR2 SMNVEV (reference sequence). Trimming cost V 6 bases and J 3 bases, with 14 bases left between them. CDR3 length: 14 amino acids.

V gene TRBV14 combines with J gene TRBJ2-3, with 11 bases identical to TRBD1. The junction had 3 bases not matched to a gene; V was cut back by 4 bases and J by 3 bases. The CDR3 is 15 amino acids. Germline-derived CDR1 and CDR2 are SGHDN and FVKESK. The CDR3 DNA sequence: TGTGCCAGCAGCCGGGGGACAGGGGGGACAGATACGCAGTATTTT. Translation: CASSRGTGGTDTQYF.

V is TRBV5-1 and J is TRBJ1-1; D remains unclear. The CDR3 is 14 residues long. Trimming stripped 4 bases from V and 1 base from J, with 11 bases between. The V gene's germline CDR1 is SGHRS and CDR2 YFSETQ. The CDR3 bases are TGCGCCAGCAGCCCCCTGACAACGAACACTGAAGCTTTCTTT. This translates into CASSPLTTNTEAFF.

CDR3 loop: CASSFDREIADTQYF. The CDR3 DNA follows: TGTGCCAGCAGCTTCGACAGGGAGATAGCAGATACGCAGTATTTT. The rearrangement uses TRBV9 and TRBJ2-3; the match to TRBD1 covers 7 bases. Unmatched junction bases numbered 9, after V lost 4 bases and J lost 4 bases. Per the germline V gene, CDR1 is SGDLS and CDR2 is YYNGEE. The CDR3 extends over 15 amino acids.

This clone was counted a single time. The chain combines TRBV29-1 with TRBJ1-4; TRBD1 agrees at 10 bases. The germline V gene has CDR1 SQVTM and CDR2 ANQGSEA. Trimming at V came to 6 bases and at J to 6 bases, leaving 1 base not matched to a gene. The CDR3 length is 12 residues. In DNA, the CDR3 is TGCAGCGTGACAGGGGGCGATGAAAAACTGTTTTTT. Amino acids: CSVTGGDEKLFF.

The rearrangement links TRBV6-5 to TRBJ2-1; weak D call: TRBD2 (5 bases). CDR3 size: 15 residues. Per the germline V gene, CDR1 is MNHEY and CDR2 is SVGAGI. Trimming left V 4 bases short and J 2 bases short, with 12 bases between. CDR3 in DNA: TGTGCCAGCAGTTCTCCGGGAAAGGCCTACAATGAGCAGTTCTTC. Amino acids: CASSSPGKAYNEQFF.